This is a list of T cell receptor beta chains from one sample in a study of cytomegalovirus exposure and HLA in healthy donors. TCRdb keeps only in-frame clones here, not all; method: immunoSEQ multiplex PCR. This sample yields about 200,000 clones, of which around 83% are seen a single time; roughly 1.7% belongs to the top ten. Sequences were obtained from PBMCs. The receptors here all came from a man between 35 and 55 years old in good health and CMV-seropositive. CDR3s include the opening cysteine and the closing phenylalanine or tryptophan. A D gene is named only where the DNA matches it firmly. Only some rows state a clone size, as once, few, many or a class for expanded clones.

clone size	D gene	J gene	V gene	CDR3 protein	CDR3 DNA
once	-	TRBJ1-4	TRBV9	CASAPPVGEEKLFF	TGTGCCAGCGCCCCTCCGGTCGGAGAAGAAAAACTGTTTTTT
once	TRBD2	TRBJ2-7	TRBV29-1	CSVATSSGTEQYF	TGCAGCGTTGCCACTTCTAGCGGGACCGAGCAGTACTTC
-	-	TRBJ2-6	TRBV19	CASMEGRLSGANVLTF	TGTGCCAGTATGGAGGGGCGCTTATCTGGGGCCAACGTCCTGACTTTC
-	TRBD2	TRBJ2-7	TRBV11-2	CANSLAGREARAYEQYF	TGTGCCAACAGCTTAGCGGGGAGGGAGGCCAGAGCCTACGAGCAGTACTTC
-	-	TRBJ1-3	TRBV19	CASSTSGAFSGNTIYF	TGTGCCAGTAGTACATCCGGAGCCTTCTCTGGAAACACCATATATTTT
-	TRBD1	TRBJ1-2	TRBV11-2	CASSLDGGQGVYTF	TGTGCCAGCAGCTTAGATGGGGGACAGGGTGTTTACACCTTC
-	-	TRBJ2-7	TRBV7-3	CASSLGGGRNEQYF	TGTGCCAGCAGCCTAGGGGGGGGGCGGAACGAGCAGTACTTC
few	-	TRBJ1-1	TRBV27	CASSLFKGFTEAFF	TGTGCCAGCAGTTTATTTAAGGGGTTCACTGAAGCTTTCTTT
-	-	TRBJ1-1	TRBV6-1	CASSTYYPYTEAFF	TGTGCCAGTAGTACCTATTACCCGTACACTGAAGCTTTCTTT
-	-	TRBJ2-1	TRBV7-2	CASSLELPKQFF	TGTGCCAGCAGCTTAGAACTGCCCAAGCAGTTCTTC
-	TRBD1	TRBJ1-2	TRBV11-2	CASSLTDRGYGYTF	TGTGCCAGCAGCTTGACGGACAGGGGGTATGGCTACACCTTC
-	-	TRBJ2-7	TRBV28	CATLEGLRDEQYF	TGTGCCACGTTGGAAGGGCTGAGGGACGAGCAGTACTTC
-	-	TRBJ2-1	TRBV9	CASSVESYNEQFF	TGTGCCAGCAGCGTAGAGAGCTACAATGAGCAGTTCTTC
-	TRBD1	TRBJ1-1	TRBV9	CASSGPLIAPRETGARNTEAFF	TGTGCCAGCAGCGGACCTCTAATAGCGCCCAGAGAGACAGGGGCCCGGAACACTGAAGCTTTCTTT
-	-	TRBJ2-1	TRBV5-1	CASSRRIGEQFF	TGCGCCAGCAGTAGGAGGATTGGTGAGCAGTTCTTC
-	-	TRBJ2-7	TRBV19	CASSMKWRSADEQYF	TGTGCCAGTAGTATGAAATGGAGGTCGGCGGACGAGCAGTACTTC
-	TRBD1	TRBJ1-1	TRBV30	CAWSAGRTGGNEAFF	TGTGCCTGGAGCGCAGGCAGAACAGGGGGCAATGAAGCTTTCTTT
-	-	TRBJ2-2	TRBV28	CASSSPNTGELFF	TGTGCCAGCAGCTCCCCGAACACCGGGGAGCTGTTTTTT
-	-	TRBJ2-7	TRBV10-1	CASSRGFSYEQYF	TGCGCCAGCTCCCGCGGATTCTCCTACGAGCAGTACTTC
-	TRBD1	TRBJ2-5	TRBV29-1	CSVVTGEETQYF	TGCAGCGTGGTGACAGGGGAAGAGACCCAGTACTTC
-	-	TRBJ2-7	TRBV9	CASSLSPQSEQYF	TGTGCCAGCAGCCTCTCCCCACAGAGCGAGCAGTACTTC
medium-sized	TRBD2	TRBJ2-3	TRBV6-4	CASSDSTSGPDTQYF	TGTGCCAGCAGTGACTCGACTAGCGGGCCAGATACGCAGTATTTT
-	TRBD1	TRBJ2-5	TRBV7-9	CSSSLGTTGKETQYF	TGTTCCAGCAGCTTAGGAACGACAGGGAAAGAGACCCAGTACTTC
few	-	TRBJ1-4	TRBV10-3	CAINRNRDEKLFF	TGTGCCATCAACCGGAACAGGGACGAAAAACTGTTTTTT
-	-	TRBJ2-1	TRBV11-3	CASSPRGSYSYNEQFF	TGTGCCAGCAGCCCCCGAGGGAGCTACTCCTACAATGAGCAGTTCTTC
-	-	TRBJ2-5	TRBV5-1	CASSGGPQETQYF	TGCGCCAGCAGCGGCGGGCCGCAAGAGACCCAGTACTTC
-	-	TRBJ2-2	TRBV21-1	CASSNGKDSGSSGELFF	TGTGCCAGCAGCAATGGGAAGGATAGCGGGAGTTCCGGGGAGCTGTTTTTT
once	TRBD2	TRBJ2-2	TRBV30	CACPREGGTGELFF	TGTGCCTGCCCACGGGAGGGGGGGACCGGGGAGCTGTTTTTT
-	-	TRBJ2-7	TRBV5-1	CASSLADPGRHEQYF	TGCGCCAGCAGCTTGGCCGACCCGGGTAGGCACGAGCAGTACTTC
once	TRBD1	TRBJ1-3	TRBV28	CASSLSGTGANF	TGTGCCAGCAGTTTATCCGGGACAGGGGCCAATTTT
-	-	TRBJ2-7	TRBV5-1	CASSLADGNEQYF	TGCGCCAGCAGCTTGGCCGACGGGAACGAGCAGTACTTC
-	-	TRBJ1-4	TRBV2	CASSESILAGFNEKLFF	TGTGCCAGCAGTGAATCAATTTTGGCAGGCTTCAATGAAAAACTGTTTTTT